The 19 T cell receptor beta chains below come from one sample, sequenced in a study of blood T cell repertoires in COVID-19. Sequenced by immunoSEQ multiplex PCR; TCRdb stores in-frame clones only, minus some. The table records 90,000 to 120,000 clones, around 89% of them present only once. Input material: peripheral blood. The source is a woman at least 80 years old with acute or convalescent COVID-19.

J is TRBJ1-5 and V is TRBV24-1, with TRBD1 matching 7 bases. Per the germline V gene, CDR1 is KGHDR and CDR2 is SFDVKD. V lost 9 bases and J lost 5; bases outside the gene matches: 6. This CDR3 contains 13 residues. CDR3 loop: CATGSQGDQPQHF. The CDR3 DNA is TGTGCCACCGGAAGCCAGGGGGATCAGCCCCAGCATTTT.

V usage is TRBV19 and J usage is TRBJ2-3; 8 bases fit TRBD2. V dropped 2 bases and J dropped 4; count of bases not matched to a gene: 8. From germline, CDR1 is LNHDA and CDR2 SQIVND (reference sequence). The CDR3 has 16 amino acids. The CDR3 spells CASSIYGGATADTQYF. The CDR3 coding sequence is TGTGCCAGTAGTATATACGGGGGGGCCACGGCAGATACGCAGTATTTT.

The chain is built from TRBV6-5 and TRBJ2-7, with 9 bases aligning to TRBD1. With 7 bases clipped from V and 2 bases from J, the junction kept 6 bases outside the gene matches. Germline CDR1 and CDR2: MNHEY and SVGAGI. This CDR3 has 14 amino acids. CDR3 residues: CASKQGTGTYEQYF. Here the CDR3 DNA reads TGTGCCAGCAAGCAGGGGACAGGGACCTACGAGCAGTACTTC.

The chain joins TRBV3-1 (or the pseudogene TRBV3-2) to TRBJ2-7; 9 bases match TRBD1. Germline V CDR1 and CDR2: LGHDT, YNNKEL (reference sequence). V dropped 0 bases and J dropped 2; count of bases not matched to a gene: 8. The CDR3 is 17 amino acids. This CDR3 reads CASSQDQGQGAAYEQYF. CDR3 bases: TGTGCCAGCAGCCAAGATCAGGGACAGGGAGCGGCCTACGAGCAGTACTTC.

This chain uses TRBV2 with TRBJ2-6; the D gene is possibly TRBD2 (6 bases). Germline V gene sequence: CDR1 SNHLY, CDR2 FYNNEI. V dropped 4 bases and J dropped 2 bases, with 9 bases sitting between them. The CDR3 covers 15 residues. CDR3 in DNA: TGTGCCAGCAGTGGAGGGGAGGCTGGGGCCAACGTCCTGACTTTC. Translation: CASSGGEAGANVLTF.

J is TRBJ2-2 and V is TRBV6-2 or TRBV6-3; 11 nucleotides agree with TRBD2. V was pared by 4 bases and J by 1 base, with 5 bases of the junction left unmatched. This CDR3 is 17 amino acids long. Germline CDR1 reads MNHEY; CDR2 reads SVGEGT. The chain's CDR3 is CASSFYLAGGNTGELFF. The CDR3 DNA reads TGTGCCAGCAGTTTCTACCTAGCGGGGGGGAACACCGGGGAGCTGTTTTTT.

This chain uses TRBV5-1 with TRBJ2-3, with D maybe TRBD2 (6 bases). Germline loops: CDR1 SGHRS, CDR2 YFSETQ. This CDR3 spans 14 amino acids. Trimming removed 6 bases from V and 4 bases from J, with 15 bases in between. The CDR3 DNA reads TGCGCCAGCATGACGGGGGTGGTGTCAGATACGCAGTATTTT. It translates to CASMTGVVSDTQYF.

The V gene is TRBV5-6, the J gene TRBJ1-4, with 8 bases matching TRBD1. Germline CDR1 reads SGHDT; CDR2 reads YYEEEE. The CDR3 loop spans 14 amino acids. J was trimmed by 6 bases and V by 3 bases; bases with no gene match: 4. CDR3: CASSSGGAYEKLFF. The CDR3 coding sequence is TGTGCCAGCAGCTCAGGGGGCGCCTATGAAAAACTGTTTTTT. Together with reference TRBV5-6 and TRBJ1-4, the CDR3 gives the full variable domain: DAGVTQSPTHLIKTRGQQVTLRCSPKSGHDTVSWYQQALGQGPQFIFQYYEEEERQRGNFPDRFSGHQFPNYSSELNVNALLLGDSALYLCASSSGGAYEKLFFGSGTQLSVL.

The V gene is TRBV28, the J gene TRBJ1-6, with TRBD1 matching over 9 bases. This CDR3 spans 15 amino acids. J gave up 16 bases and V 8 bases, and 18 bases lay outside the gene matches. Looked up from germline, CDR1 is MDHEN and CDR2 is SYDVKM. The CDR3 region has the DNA TGTGCCAGCTCAGGCGGGGTGGACAGGGGAACATCTCTCCACTTT. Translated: CASSGGVDRGTSLHF.

CDR3 in amino acids: CASSDPQTFSPADTQYF. CDR3 DNA sequence: TGTGCCAGCAGTGATCCCCAGACATTCTCCCCCGCAGATACGCAGTATTTT. J is TRBJ2-3 and V is TRBV2; D not certain. This CDR3 has 17 residues. The V and J ends lost 3 bases and 4 bases respectively, with 20 bases between them. Per the germline V gene, CDR1 is SNHLY and CDR2 is FYNNEI.

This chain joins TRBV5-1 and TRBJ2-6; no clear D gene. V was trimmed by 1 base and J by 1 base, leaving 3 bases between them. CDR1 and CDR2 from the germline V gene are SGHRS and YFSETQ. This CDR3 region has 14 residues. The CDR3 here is CASSLYSGANVLTF. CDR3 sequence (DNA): TGCGCCAGCAGCTTGTATTCTGGGGCCAACGTCCTGACTTTC.

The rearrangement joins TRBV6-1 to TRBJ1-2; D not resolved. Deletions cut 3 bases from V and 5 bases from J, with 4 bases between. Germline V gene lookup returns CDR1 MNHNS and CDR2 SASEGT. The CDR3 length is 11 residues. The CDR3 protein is CASSDMYGYTF. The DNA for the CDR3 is TGTGCCAGCAGTGATATGTATGGCTACACCTTC.

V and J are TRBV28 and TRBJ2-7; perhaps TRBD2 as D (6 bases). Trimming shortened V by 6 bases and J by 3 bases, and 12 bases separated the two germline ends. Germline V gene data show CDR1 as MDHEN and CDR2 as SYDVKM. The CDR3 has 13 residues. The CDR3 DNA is TGTGCCAGCAGCGTTGGGGGGTACTACGAGCAGTACTTC. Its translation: CASSVGGYYEQYF.

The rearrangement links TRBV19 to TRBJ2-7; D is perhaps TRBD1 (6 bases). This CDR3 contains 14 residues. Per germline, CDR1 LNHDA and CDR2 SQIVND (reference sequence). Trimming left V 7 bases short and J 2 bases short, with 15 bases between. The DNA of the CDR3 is TGTGCCAGTACCCCCTCCAGGGGACCCTACGAGCAGTACTTC. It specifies CASTPSRGPYEQYF.

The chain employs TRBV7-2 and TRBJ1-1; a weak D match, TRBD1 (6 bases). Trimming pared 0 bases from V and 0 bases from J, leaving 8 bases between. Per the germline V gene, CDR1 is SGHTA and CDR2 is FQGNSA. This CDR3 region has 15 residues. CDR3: CASSLAWDMNTEAFF. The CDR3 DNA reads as TGTGCCAGCAGCTTAGCTTGGGACATGAACACTGAAGCTTTCTTT.

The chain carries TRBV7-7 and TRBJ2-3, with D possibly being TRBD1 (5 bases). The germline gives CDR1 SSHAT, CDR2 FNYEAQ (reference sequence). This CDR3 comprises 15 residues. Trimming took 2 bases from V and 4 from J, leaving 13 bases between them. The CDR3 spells CASSLLGQGADTQYF. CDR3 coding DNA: TGTGCCAGCAGCTTATTGGGGCAGGGTGCAGATACGCAGTATTTT.

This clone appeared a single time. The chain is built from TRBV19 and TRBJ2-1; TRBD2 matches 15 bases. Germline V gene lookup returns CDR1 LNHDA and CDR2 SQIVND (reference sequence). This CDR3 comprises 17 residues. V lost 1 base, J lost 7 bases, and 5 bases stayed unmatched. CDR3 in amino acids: CASSIVGLAGGSNEQFF. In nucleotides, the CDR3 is TGTGCCAGTAGTATAGTCGGACTAGCGGGGGGGTCAAATGAGCAGTTCTTC. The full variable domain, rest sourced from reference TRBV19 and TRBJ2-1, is DGGITQSPKYLFRKEGQNVTLSCEQNLNHDAMYWYRQDPGQGLRLIYYSQIVNDFQKGDIAEGYSVSREKKESFPLTVTSAQKNPTAFYLCASSIVGLAGGSNEQFFGPGTRLTVL.

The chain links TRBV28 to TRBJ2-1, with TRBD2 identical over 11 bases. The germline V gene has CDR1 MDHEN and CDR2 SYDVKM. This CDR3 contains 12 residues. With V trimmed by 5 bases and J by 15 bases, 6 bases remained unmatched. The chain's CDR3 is CASSRTSGHGFF. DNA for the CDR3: TGTGCCAGCAGTCGGACTAGCGGGCATGGGTTCTTC.

CDR3 bases: TGTGCCAGCAGGAGACCGGGACAGGGATACGAGCAGTACTTC. Protein sequence: CASRRPGQGYEQYF. The chain uses TRBV27 and TRBJ2-7; 9 bases are shared with TRBD1. The CDR3 consists of 14 residues. The germline V gene has CDR1 MNHEY and CDR2 SMNVEV (reference sequence). Trimming at V came to 6 bases and at J to 4 bases, leaving 7 bases not matched to a gene.